The entry below describes one T cell receptor (beta chain). This sample was taken from a study of blood T cell repertoires in COVID-19. About the study: T cells, B-cell-depleted T cells, or PBMCs supplied cDNA or gDNA.

The CDR3 runs 15 residues. V shed 4 bases and J shed 5 bases, with 15 bases lying between them. Germline values: CDR1 SNHLY, CDR2 FYNNEI. Libraries were prepared by immunoSEQ multiplex PCR; TCRdb keeps only in-frame clonotypes and omits some of them. The table lists under 350,000 clones, around nine tenths of them singletons. This receptor was obtained from a woman aged 18-35 years who had recovered from COVID-19. This rearrangement joins TRBV2 to TRBJ2-1, with D unclear. The sample consisted of PBMCs or T cells enriched from blood (not recorded which). The CDR3 is CASSVPRGYHNEQFF. CDR3 bases: TGTGCCAGCAGTGTCCCTCGAGGATACCACAATGAGCAGTTCTTC.